A single sample gave rise to the 12 T cell receptor beta chains below, sequenced in a study of glioma-infiltrating T cells after dendritic cell vaccination. The table came from immunoSEQ multiplex PCR; TCRdb's copy has only in-frame clones and leaves some out. Here the sample spans under 100,000 clones, roughly 84% being singletons. The source material was blood, sampled before dendritic cell vaccination. The receptors derive from a human donor with glioblastoma.

This sequence joins TRBV2 and TRBJ1-5; 8 bases are shared with TRBD1. The trim removed 1 base at V and 5 bases at J, leaving 4 bases unmatched. Germline V CDR1 and CDR2: SNHLY, FYNNEI. The CDR3 spans 15 residues. This CDR3 is CASSEDGQGHQPQHF. The CDR3, as DNA: TGTGCCAGCAGTGAAGATGGACAGGGTCATCAGCCCCAGCATTTT.

J is TRBJ2-1 and V is TRBV5-1; tentatively, D is TRBD1 (6 bases). The V end lost 2 bases, the J end lost 0 bases, and 9 bases lay between the germline ends. The V gene's germline CDR1 is SGHRS and CDR2 YFSETQ. The CDR3 runs to 15 residues. CDR3 bases: TGCGCCAGCAGCTTCGGACAGAGCTCCTACAATGAGCAGTTCTTC. Residues: CASSFGQSSYNEQFF. Combining the CDR3 with reference TRBV5-1 and TRBJ2-1 gives the whole variable domain KAGVTQTPRYLIKTRGQQVTLSCSPISGHRSVSWYQQTPGQGLQFLFEYFSETQRNKGNFPGRFSGRQFSNSRSEMNVSTLELGDSALYLCASSFGQSSYNEQFFGPGTRLTVL.

The chain couples TRBV2 to TRBJ2-1, with D possibly TRBD2 on 5 matching bases. V lost 7 bases to trimming and J lost 3 bases, with 13 bases between them. Germline V gene sequence: CDR1 SNHLY, CDR2 FYNNEI. The CDR3 has 14 amino acids. CDR3 protein: CASNLGRVYNEQFF. CDR3 DNA: TGTGCCAGCAATCTTGGGCGGGTCTACAATGAGCAGTTCTTC.

V usage is TRBV5-8 and J usage is TRBJ1-2; D is possibly TRBD1 (6 bases). This CDR3 has 14 amino acids. Trimming took 4 bases from V and 4 from J, leaving 14 bases between them. CDR1 is SGHTS, CDR2 YDEGEE, per germline. The CDR3 bases are TGTGCCAGCAGCCGCGCGGGGGGGCTCTATGGCTACACCTTC. Its translation: CASSRAGGLYGYTF.

V and J are TRBV5-1 and TRBJ1-5; 9 positions agree with TRBD1. The junction had 8 bases not matched to a gene; V was cut back by 3 bases and J by 7 bases. The germline V gene encodes CDR1 SGHRS and CDR2 YFSETQ. CDR3 size: 15 residues. The CDR3 nucleotides are TGCGCCAGCAGCTCCACGGGACAGGGAGGGCAGCCCCAGCATTTT. Amino acids: CASSSTGQGGQPQHF.

The J gene is TRBJ2-3, the V gene TRBV14; 7 positions match TRBD2. The CDR3 spans 17 residues. Per the germline V gene, CDR1 is SGHDN and CDR2 is FVKESK. V gave up 0 bases and J gave up 12 bases; unmatched junction bases: 18. The CDR3 sequence is CASSQDRASGHRLEQYF. For the CDR3, the DNA is TGTGCCAGCAGCCAAGATCGGGCTAGCGGCCATCGACTAGAACAGTATTTT.

The chain uses TRBV2 and TRBJ1-2; 9 bases agree with TRBD1. Trimming took 6 bases from V and 8 from J; bases not matched to a gene: 7. Germline CDR1 is SNHLY and CDR2 is FYNNEI. This CDR3 is 13 amino acids long. The CDR3: CASSGTGQGGYTF. The CDR3, as DNA: TGTGCCAGCAGCGGCACGGGACAGGGAGGCTACACCTTC.

The chain uses TRBV6-4 and TRBJ2-2; D not certain. The CDR3 spans 16 residues. The germline V and J ends were trimmed by 3 bases and 1 base, with 12 bases remaining between them. CDR1 and CDR2 from the germline V gene are MRHNA and SNTAGT. As DNA, the CDR3 is TGTGCCAGCAGTGATGGGCAGGCCGAGAACACCGGGGAGCTGTTTTTT. Translated, it gives CASSDGQAENTGELFF.

The chain joins TRBV5-1 to TRBJ1-4; 12 positions agree with TRBD1. The V gene's germline CDR1 is SGHRS and CDR2 YFSETQ. This CDR3 region has 15 residues. Germline trimming cut 0 bases from V and 8 bases from J; bases unmatched to any gene: 2. The CDR3 reads CASSLGGTGGEKLFF. CDR3 DNA: TGCGCCAGCAGCTTGGGCGGGACAGGGGGCGAAAAACTGTTTTTT.

A single count supports this clone. This chain connects TRBV7-9 to TRBJ2-1, with 9 bases aligning to TRBD1. J lost 3 bases, V lost 5 bases, and 5 bases had no gene match. The germline CDR1 and CDR2 sequences are SEHNR and FQNEAQ (reference sequence). CDR3 length: 15 residues. The CDR3 region is CASSVQGADYNEQFF. As DNA, the CDR3 is TGTGCCAGCAGCGTACAGGGGGCAGACTACAATGAGCAGTTCTTC.

This clone was seen once. The CDR3 coding sequence is TGTGCCAGCAGCCCGCGGACAGGGAGCGTGAGGGAGCAGTACTTC. Its translation is CASSPRTGSVREQYF. The V gene is TRBV7-9, the J gene TRBJ2-7, with TRBD1 identical over 8 bases. The CDR3 is 15 residues long. Trimming at V came to 5 bases and at J to 7 bases, leaving 13 bases not matched to a gene. The germline gives CDR1 SEHNR, CDR2 FQNEAQ (reference sequence).

The V call is TRBV18, the J call TRBJ1-6, with no clear D. CDR3 size: 15 residues. V was trimmed by 3 bases and J by 0 bases, leaving 6 bases between them. Germline-derived CDR1 and CDR2 are KGHSH and LQKENI. The CDR3 here is CASSPLSSYNSPLHF. The CDR3, as DNA: TGTGCCAGCTCACCCTTGAGCTCCTATAATTCACCCCTCCACTTT.